This T cell receptor beta chain was documented in a study of T cell responses to AZD1222 COVID-19 vaccine (dated by TCRdb to the early 2020s). With respect to the entire study: AZD1222 recipients whose second dose came at about 4 weeks and those whose second dose came at about 12 weeks were combined into one group, since spike-specific TCR depth and breadth did not differ between the two schedules. TCR sequencing covered more than 230 trial participants: nearly 210 given two doses of AZD1222 and about 26 given two doses of MenACWY control vaccine. Trial participants were enrolled by age into 18-55, 56-69 and 70-plus year subgroups, with approximately 150, 30 and 60 TCR-sequenced participants respectively. Broader findings and caveats from the paper: After two AZD1222 doses, spike-specific TCR breadth and depth were significantly higher than at day 0 and than in MenACWY recipients. Because no day 14 peak-response samples were available, the repertoires could be characterized only after the peak T cell response. CD4 TCRs associated with the vaccine covered the entire spike protein, and the dominant responses were in regions 160-218 and 743-854. In the small 56-69-year group, the increase in depth fell short of significance, most likely because of low power. Participants were mostly white British and included more females than males, and it was suggested by the authors that clonal diversity may have been underestimated. Reportedly, close to half of the unique spike-specific TCRs recognized epitopes lying outside the regions that are mutated in the B.1.351 and B.1.1.7 variants. Only a handful of AZD1222 recipients were SARS-CoV-2 seropositive at baseline, limiting conclusions about previously exposed vaccinees.

The CDR3 regions of human TCRbeta chains were analyzed by immunosequencing. The original methods were these. TCRs in the repertoires were compared against a reference library of SARS-CoV-2-specific TCRs that had been generated with the MIRA antigen-specificity platform. Breadth meant the fraction of unique TCRs that were SARS-CoV-2-associated, whereas depth meant the fraction of total T cells that were SARS-CoV-2-associated. Using the MIRA data, each spike-specific TCR was mapped to the spike region that the TCR reacts to and placed in a CD4 or CD8 class. Log10-transformed breadth and depth values were compared by one-way ANOVA with Sidak's multiple comparisons tests. Entries here come from immuneACCESS through TCRdb and include only in-frame sequences with V and J called. Some clones fail to appear in such tables; in the studies checked, an unresolved V gene covers under half of the shortfall, and the cause of the remainder is unknown. That table supplies the V and J calls and clone size; D and trimming were determined from the DNA. The sample table shows approximately 110,000 clones, and about 90% are seen once. Roughly 3.9% of the sample goes to the ten largest clones.

Points on this clone: The specificity of this receptor is unknown. Base qualities were left out, and no much larger clone turns up one base away.

Reading the label with the study, this specimen's time point is: baseline before first vaccination. Samples from vaccinated people were obtained from the UK trials COV001 and COV002, which included a single-blind randomized controlled phase 2/3 trial of AZD1222 (ChAdOx1 nCoV-19) in healthy adults. For TCRbeta chain sequencing, PBMC samples were collected from trial participants at day 0 and at day 28 after the second dose. Including cysteine and phenylalanine, the CDR3 has 15 amino acids. Here the CDR3 DNA is all that survives: 45 bases in frame from base 1. V is shortened by 0 bases, J by 4 bases, and the region joining them spans 12 bases. The germline V gene encodes CDR1 MNHEY and CDR2 SMNVEV (reference sequence).

The clonotype comes from an adult in good health. Here the chain combines TRBV27 and TRBJ1-2; TRBD1 is a weak D gene call, 5 bases matching. The specimen comprised peripheral blood, sampled on day 0 of AZD1222 vaccination. CDR3 sequence: CASSLSQGMIYGYTF. The nucleotide sequence is given as TGTGCCAGCAGTTTATCTCAGGGAATGATCTATGGCTACACCTTC.